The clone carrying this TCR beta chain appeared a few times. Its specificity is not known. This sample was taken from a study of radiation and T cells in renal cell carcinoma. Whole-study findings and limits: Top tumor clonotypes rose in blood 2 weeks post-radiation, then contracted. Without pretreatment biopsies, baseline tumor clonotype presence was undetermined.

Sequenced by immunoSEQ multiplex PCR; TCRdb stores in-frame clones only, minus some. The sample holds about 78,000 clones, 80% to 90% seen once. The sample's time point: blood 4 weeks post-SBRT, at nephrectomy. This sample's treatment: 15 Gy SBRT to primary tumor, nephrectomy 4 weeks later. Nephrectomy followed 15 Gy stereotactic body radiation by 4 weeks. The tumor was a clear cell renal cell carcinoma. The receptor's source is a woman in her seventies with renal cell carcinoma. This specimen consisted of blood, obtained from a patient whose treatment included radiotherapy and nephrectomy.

CDR3 region: CASSQETGRYTEAFF. In DNA form, the CDR3 reads TGTGCCAGCAGCCAAGAAACGGGACGGTACACTGAAGCTTTCTTT. The chain joins TRBV4-2 to TRBJ1-1, with D possibly TRBD1 on 5 matching bases. V was trimmed by 0 bases and J by 3 bases, leaving 11 bases between them. Germline V gene lookup returns CDR1 LGHNA and CDR2 YNFKEQ. CDR3 length equals 15 residues.